This T cell receptor (beta chain) was identified in a study of radiotherapy plus CTLA-4 blockade in lung cancer. Focal radiation was given together with CTLA-4 blockade (ipilimumab) to patients with chemo-refractory metastatic non-small-cell lung cancer. Repertoires were generated with immunoSEQ multiplex PCR, while TCRdb's copy carries only in-frame clones and drops some. The top ten hold more than 7.5% of the sample, which has 77,000 or so clones, roughly 69% seen once. The V end was cut by 0 bases, the J end by 0 bases, with 6 bases between. Germline CDR1 and CDR2: SGHRS and YFSETQ. The CDR3 is 14 amino acids.

V and J are TRBV5-1 and TRBJ2-5; D is perhaps TRBD2 (5 bases). The sample here was peripheral blood, taken from a patient treated with radiotherapy plus ipilimumab. The sequence was obtained from a human donor with non-small cell lung cancer whose response to radiotherapy plus ipilimumab could not be evaluated. The CDR3 spells CASSLAGNQETQYF. CDR3 coding DNA: TGCGCCAGCAGCTTGGCGGGAAACCAAGAGACCCAGTACTTC.